This T cell receptor beta chain was recorded in a study of blood T cell repertoires in COVID-19. Study details: The analysed material was cDNA or gDNA that came from T cells, B-cell-depleted T cells, or PBMCs.

This CDR3 is 15 amino acids long. J was trimmed by 1 base and V by 7 bases; bases with no gene match: 8. From germline, CDR1 is MDHEN and CDR2 SYDVKM. Participant age was roughly 18 to 95 years, and participants resided in about two dozen US areas. Recovered status applied to Cohort 3 donors who had two consecutive negative PCRs. It also applied to those with clearance or with symptom resolution. Original methodology: Reference gene primer amplification yielded estimated nucleated cell counts. Clones were read by immunoSEQ multiplex PCR, and TCRdb kept only the in-frame ones, dropping some. V and J calls plus clone size are reproduced from that table; the DNA served to infer D and trimming. Altogether approximately 230,000 clones are present, just over 85% being singletons, with the ten largest covering around 1.8%.

The origin of this receptor is a man between 35 and 55 years old who had recovered from COVID-19. The chain has TRBV28 and TRBJ1-1, with TRBD1 identical over 8 bases. Sequenced input: PBMCs or T cells enriched from blood (not recorded which). The CDR3 loop reads CASIFTGGANTEAFF. CDR3 DNA: TGTGCCAGCATATTTACAGGGGGGGCGAACACTGAAGCTTTCTTT.